The 9 T cell receptor beta chains below come from one sample, sequenced in a study of CD8 T cells in Susac syndrome. An input of roughly 0.5 to 1 ug of RNA was subjected to reverse transcription using random hexamers. TCRdb passed the immunoSEQ multiplex PCR reads through MiXCR, listing each CDR3 protein once. The sample consists of about 400,000 distinct CDR3 sequences, approximately 85% of them appearing once. Material: CD8+ T cells from PBMCs. These receptors originate from a human donor with multiple sclerosis.

J is TRBJ1-4 and V is TRBV28; tentative D call: TRBD1 (5 bases). The CDR3 has 13 amino acids. The V gene lost 6 bases and the J gene lost 5 bases, with 10 bases spanning the gap. The V gene's germline CDR1 is MDHEN and CDR2 SYDVKM. The CDR3 DNA reads as TGTGCCAGCAGACCACGGGACAATGAAAAACTGTTTTTT. Its protein is CASRPRDNEKLFF.

This clonotype was detected only once. The rearrangement links TRBV30 to TRBJ2-7; 9 bases are a match to TRBD1. Germline V lookup: CDR1 GTSNPN, CDR2 SVGIG (reference sequence). The CDR3 sequence is 13 residues long. Unmatched junction bases numbered 7, after V lost 3 bases and J lost 7 bases. CDR3 loop: CAWSPDRGREQYF. CDR3 sequence (DNA): TGTGCCTGGAGCCCGGACAGGGGTCGGGAGCAGTACTTC. Using reference TRBV30 and TRBJ2-7 for the parts outside the CDR3, the full variable domain is SQTIHQWPATLVQPVGSPLSLECTVEGTSNPNLYWYRQAAGRGLQLLFYSVGIGQISSEVPQNLSASRPQDRQFILSSKKLLLSDSGFYLCAWSPDRGREQYFGPGTRLTVT.

The chain is built from TRBV7-9 and TRBJ2-1; possibly TRBD1 for D (6 bases). This CDR3 comprises 17 residues. Trimming pared 5 bases from V and 7 bases from J, leaving 24 bases between. In germline, CDR1 is SEHNR, CDR2 FQNEAQ (reference sequence). Here the CDR3 reads CASSTPIQGVSRNEQFF. CDR3 sequence (DNA): TGTGCCAGCAGCACCCCCATACAGGGTGTATCGAGGAATGAGCAGTTCTTC.

This clonotype was observed a handful of times. The rearrangement uses TRBV2 and TRBJ2-7; tentatively, D is TRBD1 (6 bases). The CDR3 has 13 residues. Trimming shortened V by 5 bases and J by 0 bases, and 8 bases separated the two germline ends. The germline V gene has CDR1 SNHLY and CDR2 FYNNEI. The CDR3 here is CASSRDNSYEQYF. DNA of the CDR3: TGTGCCAGCAGTCGGGACAACTCCTACGAGCAGTACTTC. Variable domain in full (rest from reference TRBV2 and TRBJ2-7): EPEVTQTPSHQVTQMGQEVILRCVPISNHLYFYWYRQILGQKVEFLVSFYNNEISEKSEIFDDQFSVERPDGSNFTLKIRSTKLEDSAMYFCASSRDNSYEQYFGPGTRLTVT.

The V and J genes are TRBV6-6 and TRBJ2-5, with 8 bases aligning to TRBD2. This CDR3 is built from 13 residues. The germline V gene encodes CDR1 MNHNY and CDR2 SVGAGI (reference sequence). Losses at the gene ends were 7 bases for V and 5 bases for J; bases not matched to a gene: 6. CDR3 in amino acids: CASTTLAAETQYF. CDR3 nucleotides: TGTGCCAGCACTACACTAGCGGCGGAGACCCAGTACTTC.

The chain is built from TRBV19 and TRBJ2-7, with a tentative D call TRBD1 (6 bases). The CDR3 has 15 residues. V lost 3 bases and J 1 base, leaving 13 bases between the germline ends. Germline assignment: CDR1 LNHDA and CDR2 SQIVND (reference sequence). The CDR3 loop is CASSIGTGQSYEQYF. The CDR3 region has the DNA TGTGCCAGTAGTATCGGTACAGGGCAATCCTACGAGCAGTACTTC. The whole variable domain, remainder taken from reference TRBV19 and TRBJ2-7, is DGGITQSPKYLFRKEGQNVTLSCEQNLNHDAMYWYRQDPGQGLRLIYYSQIVNDFQKGDIAEGYSVSREKKESFPLTVTSAQKNPTAFYLCASSIGTGQSYEQYFGPGTRLTVT.

This chain links TRBV6-1 with TRBJ2-3, with D perhaps matching TRBD2 (6 bases). The CDR3 loop spans 17 amino acids. V was pared by 7 bases and J by 5 bases, with 25 bases between. Germline lookup yields CDR1 MNHNS and CDR2 SASEGT. CDR3 bases: TGTGCCAGCACCGTTCCCGGGAGTGGGGAACTGGAAGATACGCAGTATTTT. This codes for CASTVPGSGELEDTQYF.

The chain uses TRBV28 and TRBJ2-1; no reliable D call. Between the trimmed V and J ends, which lost 6 bases and 0 bases, there was a span of 15 bases. Germline V gene lookup returns CDR1 MDHEN and CDR2 SYDVKM. The CDR3 has 16 residues. CDR3 nucleotides: TGTGCCAGCAGAATTAACGACGAGAGCTCCTACAATGAGCAGTTCTTC. This gives the protein CASRINDESSYNEQFF.

The V and J genes are TRBV6-1 and TRBJ2-7; possibly TRBD2 for D (7 bases). Trimming removed 6 bases at V and 0 bases at J, with 15 bases between. There are 15 residues in the CDR3. From germline, CDR1 is MNHNS and CDR2 SASEGT. The DNA of the CDR3 is TGTGCCAGCAGCCCCGGTGGGGGGGCCTCCTACGAGCAGTACTTC. It translates to CASSPGGGASYEQYF.